This TCR beta chain was found in a study of blood T cell repertoires in COVID-19. Study overall: Sites across the United States, Italy and Spain contributed samples from acute and convalescent COVID-19.

Germline V gives CDR1 SGHDT, CDR2 YYEEEE. There are 14 residues in the CDR3. With 4 bases clipped from V and 7 bases from J, the junction kept 10 bases outside the gene matches. Source study methods: Researchers report that nucleated cell counts were estimated from reference gene primer amplification. Some clones are missing from TCRdb's copy, which holds only in-frame ones; the method was immunoSEQ multiplex PCR. Clone size and the V and J calls come from that table; the DNA yielded D and trimming. This sample yields more than 95,000 clones, of which 70% to 80% are seen a single time; 37% belongs to the top ten.

Sequencing input: peripheral blood. J is TRBJ1-2 and V is TRBV5-6, with 7 nucleotides matching TRBD1. This TCR was sampled from a man aged 35 to 55 with active or convalescent COVID-19. The chain's CDR3 is CASSVRDSYFGYTF. In DNA, the CDR3 is TGTGCCAGCAGCGTCCGGGACAGTTACTTTGGCTACACCTTC. Filled out from reference TRBV5-6 and TRBJ1-2, the complete variable domain reads DAGVTQSPTHLIKTRGQQVTLRCSPKSGHDTVSWYQQALGQGPQFIFQYYEEEERQRGNFPDRFSGHQFPNYSSELNVNALLLGDSALYLCASSVRDSYFGYTFGSGTRLTVV.